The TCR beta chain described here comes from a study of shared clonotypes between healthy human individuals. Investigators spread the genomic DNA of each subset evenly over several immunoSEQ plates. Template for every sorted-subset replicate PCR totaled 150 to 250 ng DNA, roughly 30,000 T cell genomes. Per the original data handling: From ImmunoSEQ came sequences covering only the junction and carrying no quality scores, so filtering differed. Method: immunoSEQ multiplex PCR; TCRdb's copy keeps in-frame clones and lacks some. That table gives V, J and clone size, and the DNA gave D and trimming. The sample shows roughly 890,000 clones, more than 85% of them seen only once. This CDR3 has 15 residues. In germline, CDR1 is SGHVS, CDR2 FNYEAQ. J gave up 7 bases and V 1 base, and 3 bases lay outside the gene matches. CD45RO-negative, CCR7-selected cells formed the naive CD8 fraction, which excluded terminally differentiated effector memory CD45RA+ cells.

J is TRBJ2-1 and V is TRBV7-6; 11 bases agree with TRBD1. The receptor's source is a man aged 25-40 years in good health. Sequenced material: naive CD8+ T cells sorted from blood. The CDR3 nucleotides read TGTGCCAGCAGCTTAGGGGACAGGGGGGGGAATGAGCAGTTCTTC. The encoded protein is CASSLGDRGGNEQFF.